This record covers a single T cell receptor beta chain. These data belong to a study of shared T cell receptors in the human thymus. Some clones are missing from TCRdb's copy, which holds only in-frame ones; the method was immunoSEQ multiplex PCR. Of more than 550,000 clones listed, about 90% are singletons. The CDR3 contains 13 residues. Germline CDR1 and CDR2: LGHNA and YSLEER. The germline V and J ends were trimmed by 0 bases and 14 bases, with 13 bases remaining between them. The same sample was also used in a study of human thymus T cells.

The gene calls are TRBV4-3 and TRBJ1-4; D uncertain. This TCR came from a boy less than two years old with a congenital heart defect. What was sequenced was thymocytes. The chain's CDR3 is CASSQDVWQALFF. The CDR3 DNA reads as TGCGCCAGCAGCCAAGATGTTTGGCAGGCCCTGTTTTTT.